This T cell receptor (beta chain) was documented in a study of cytomegalovirus exposure and HLA in healthy donors. Trimming pared 1 base from V and 7 bases from J, leaving 6 bases between. CDR1 is SGDLS and CDR2 is YYNGEE in the germline V gene. The CDR3 contains 12 residues. This clone was detected once. Amplification used 60 Vbeta primers and 13 Jbeta primers. Profiling relied on immunoSEQ multiplex PCR, and the TCRdb table lists in-frame clones only, not all of them. Of around 270,000 clones in the sample, 75% to 90% are singletons; the top ten hold about 0.3%. This chain joins TRBV9 and TRBJ2-1; D is undetermined. Sequencing was performed on PBMCs. The origin of this receptor is a girl aged 2 to 10 in good health and CMV-seronegative. This CDR3 reads CASSVITNEQFF. The DNA for the CDR3 is TGTGCCAGCAGCGTAATCACTAATGAGCAGTTCTTC.